The next 20 T cell receptor beta chains were all read from a single sample in a study of glioma-infiltrating T cells. Using RNA template, CDR3s of TCR alpha and beta were amplified with iRepertoire arm-PCR. TCRdb reprocessed the multiplex PCR reads via MiXCR and lists one record per CDR3 protein. Altogether tens of thousands of distinct CDR3 sequences are present, around a quarter being singletons, with the ten largest covering approximately 7%. Sequencing was carried out using glioma tissue, nonneoplastic brain tissue, or PBMCs (not recorded which). These receptors were obtained from a human donor with low-grade glioma or glioblastoma, undergoing nonglioma brain surgery, or in good health (not recorded which).

This clonotype has a count of ten or more. The V call is TRBV29-1, the J call TRBJ1-4; D call uncertain. The CDR3 extends over 15 amino acids. Germline V gives CDR1 SQVTM, CDR2 ANQGSEA. Trimming took 5 bases from V and 0 from J, leaving 13 bases between them. DNA for the CDR3: TGCAGCGTTCTGCGAAAGATGTCAACTAATGAAAAACTGTTTTTT. Its protein product is CSVLRKMSTNEKLFF.

The chain links TRBV9 to TRBJ2-3; a weak D match, TRBD1 (6 bases). Between the trimmed V and J ends, which lost 2 bases and 1 base, there was a span of 11 bases. CDR1 and CDR2 (germline): SGDLS, YYNGEE. The CDR3 length is 15 residues. CDR3 loop: CASSVQGTRTDTQYF. As DNA, the CDR3 is TGTGCCAGCAGCGTCCAGGGGACGCGCACAGATACGCAGTATTTT.

This clonotype was found many times. An end of the junction does not agree with germline; a read error may underlie this. This chain connects TRBV20-1 to TRBJ2-3; 13 bases are a match to TRBD2. This CDR3 is built from 15 residues. Germline loops: CDR1 DFQATT, CDR2 SNEGSKA (reference sequence). CDR3 loop: CSASRLAGGTDTQYF. The CDR3 nucleotides are TGCAGTGCTAGTAGACTAGCGGGGGGCACGGATACGCAGTATTTT.

The V call is TRBV9, the J call TRBJ2-1, with 8 bases matching TRBD2. The CDR3 runs to 17 residues. Germline assignment: CDR1 SGDLS and CDR2 YYNGEE. With 2 bases clipped from V and 0 bases from J, the junction kept 7 bases outside the gene matches. The CDR3 sequence: CASSVLPSGSSYNEQFF. For the CDR3, the DNA is TGTGCCAGCAGCGTCCTCCCCAGCGGGAGCTCCTACAATGAGCAGTTCTTC.

This clonotype was seen at least ten times. V usage is TRBV6-1 and J usage is TRBJ1-2; 7 bases line up with TRBD1. The CDR3 runs 15 residues. Germline V gene sequence: CDR1 MNHNS, CDR2 SASEGT. J gave up 5 bases and V 4 bases, and 10 bases lay outside the gene matches. The CDR3 protein is CASSGWTGGDYGYTF. CDR3 nucleotides: TGTGCCAGCAGTGGTTGGACAGGAGGCGATTATGGCTACACCTTC.

The chain recombines TRBV14 with TRBJ2-3; D is uncertain. Deletions cut 0 bases from V and 1 base from J, with 14 bases between. The germline V gene has CDR1 SGHDN and CDR2 FVKESK. This CDR3 has 17 residues. DNA of the CDR3: TGTGCCAGCAGCCAAGACCGTTTAGTTGTTGGCACAGATACGCAGTATTTT. It translates to CASSQDRLVVGTDTQYF.

This chain connects TRBV7-9 to TRBJ2-3; 11 positions agree with TRBD2. J was trimmed by 5 bases and V by 5 bases; bases with no gene match: 6. This CDR3 spans 15 amino acids. Germline V CDR1 and CDR2: SEHNR, FQNEAQ (reference sequence). CDR3 sequence reads: CASSKGLAALDTQYF. For the CDR3, the DNA is TGTGCCAGCAGCAAGGGACTAGCGGCCTTAGATACGCAGTATTTT.

This clonotype was recorded a few times. The chain recombines TRBV5-4 with TRBJ1-2; 9 positions match TRBD1. The CDR3 has 14 amino acids. Germline loops: CDR1 SGHNT, CDR2 YYREEE (reference sequence). The ends lost 4 bases at V and 6 bases at J; junction bases unmatched: 7. CDR3 sequence reads: CASSVPQGANGYTF. In nucleotides, the CDR3 is TGTGCCAGCAGCGTCCCACAGGGGGCGAATGGCTACACCTTC.

This clonotype has a count of ten or more. The chain couples TRBV12-3 or TRBV12-4 to TRBJ2-2, with D possibly matching TRBD2 (5 bases). Trimming took 5 bases from V and 0 from J, leaving 16 bases between them. The CDR3 has 17 amino acids. The CDR3 spells CASSGPGKLSNTGELFF. CDR3 nucleotides: TGTGCCAGCAGTGGACCGGGAAAACTATCGAACACCGGGGAGCTGTTTTTT.

This clonotype was seen at least ten times. This chain uses TRBV6-1 with TRBJ2-3; D not certain. V lost 6 bases and J lost 1, with 8 bases in between. Germline CDR1 reads MNHNS; CDR2 reads SASEGT. The CDR3 totals 13 residues. CDR3 loop: CASRLSGTDTQYF. For the CDR3, the DNA is TGTGCCAGCAGACTGTCTGGCACAGATACGCAGTATTTT.

Sample share makes this clonotype medium-sized. J is TRBJ1-1 and V is TRBV20-1; no definite D call. This CDR3 comprises 12 residues. Trimming removed 6 bases at V and 1 base at J, with 9 bases between. Germline loops: CDR1 DFQATT, CDR2 SNEGSKA (reference sequence). CDR3 sequence reads: CSALTWNTEAFF. In DNA, the CDR3 is TGCAGTGCCTTAACATGGAACACTGAAGCTTTCTTT.

The chain couples TRBV19 to TRBJ1-2; possibly TRBD1 for D (6 bases). Germline CDR1 LNHDA, CDR2 SQIVND (reference sequence). This CDR3 spans 15 amino acids. V lost 4 bases, J lost 3 bases, and 15 bases lay in between. The CDR3 sequence: CASSKTGRIDYGYTF. CDR3 bases: TGTGCCAGTAGTAAAACAGGGCGTATCGACTATGGCTACACCTTC.

This clonotype was observed a few times. This chain links TRBV3-1 with TRBJ2-7, with D perhaps assigned TRBD1 or TRBD2 (6 bases each). Per the germline V gene, CDR1 is LGHDT and CDR2 is YNNKEL (reference sequence). Trimming stripped 4 bases from V and 2 bases from J, with 18 bases between. This CDR3 region has 16 residues. The CDR3: CASSLGWGAGTYEQYF. CDR3 nucleotides: TGTGCCAGCAGCCTGGGATGGGGGGCGGGGACCTACGAGCAGTACTTC.

There are a few counts of this clonotype. The chain links TRBV19 to TRBJ2-3; tentatively, D is TRBD2 (6 bases). The V gene's germline CDR1 is LNHDA and CDR2 SQIVND (reference sequence). Trimming removed 2 bases at V and 4 bases at J, with 22 bases between. CDR3 length: 18 residues. CDR3 nucleotide sequence: TGTGCCAGTAGTATAAACGCTATGGGGACTCTACTGGCAGATACGCAGTATTTT. It is translated as CASSINAMGTLLADTQYF.

The sample holds many counts of this clonotype. This chain joins TRBV2 and TRBJ1-2, with 11 bases that match TRBD1. Germline CDR1 reads SNHLY; CDR2 reads FYNNEI. J lost 3 bases, V lost 5 bases, and 8 bases had no gene match. The CDR3 spans 16 residues. Here the CDR3 reads CASSTPGQGADYGYTF. The CDR3 nucleotides are TGTGCCAGCAGTACCCCAGGACAGGGGGCTGACTATGGCTACACCTTC.

This clonotype has ten or more counts. This chain links TRBV14 with TRBJ1-2, with TRBD1 identical over 9 bases. With V trimmed by 1 base and J by 4 bases, 7 bases remained unmatched. This CDR3 region has 16 residues. CDR1 and CDR2 from the germline V gene are SGHDN and FVKESK. The CDR3 is CASSQAGTGNGYGYTF. The CDR3 DNA follows: TGTGCCAGCAGCCAAGCCGGGACAGGGAATGGCTATGGCTACACCTTC.

Points on this clonotype: Just one base apart from a much larger clone, this may be a read error. The rearrangement joins TRBV10-3 to TRBJ2-1, with TRBD1 identical over 7 bases. The J segment lost 8 bases and the V segment lost 5 bases, leaving 6 bases of the junction unmatched. The CDR3 has 13 residues. CDR1 is ENHRY and CDR2 is SYGVKD in the germline V gene. CDR3 bases: TGTGCCATCAGTTCGACAGGGTACGATGAGCAGTTCTTC. Protein sequence: CAISSTGYDEQFF.

This clonotype came up a few times. The chain combines TRBV4-1 with TRBJ2-1; D might be TRBD2 (6 bases). Germline V gives CDR1 MGHRA, CDR2 YSYEKL. The germline V and J ends were trimmed by 0 bases and 7 bases, with 22 bases remaining between them. The CDR3 runs to 18 residues. For the CDR3, the DNA is TGCGCCAGCAGCCAAGACCCGGGAGAGGTCTCTAGTCGGAATGAGCAGTTCTTC. Its protein product is CASSQDPGEVSSRNEQFF.

The rearrangement links TRBV7-2 to TRBJ2-3; TRBD2 might be the D (5 bases). CDR1 and CDR2 (germline): SGHTA, FQGNSA. V lost 5 bases and J 14 bases, leaving 38 bases between the germline ends. The CDR3 is 19 residues long. As DNA, the CDR3 is TGTGCCAGCAGCCCATACCGGGAAACGACTCGATTAAACACCGGGGAGCTGTATTTT. It specifies CASSPYRETTRLNTGELYF. The full variable domain, with the rest looked up from reference TRBV7-2 and TRBJ2-3, is GAGVSQSPSNKVTEKGKDVELRCDPISGHTALYWYRQSLGQGLEFLIYFQGNSAPDKSGLPSDRFSAERTGGSVSTLTIQRTQQEDSAVYLCASSPYRETTRLNTGELYFGPGTRLTVL.

About this clonotype: This may arise from a read error, as a much more abundant clone is one base away. J is TRBJ2-7 and V is TRBV7-2, with 13 nucleotides matching TRBD2. Germline lookup yields CDR1 SGHTA and CDR2 FQGNSA. The CDR3 runs 15 residues. CDR3 loop: CASSLRTSGSYERYF. Here the CDR3 DNA reads TGTGCCAGCAGCTTGAGGACTAGCGGGAGCTACGAGCGGTACTTC.